This TCR beta chain was sequenced for a study of cytomegalovirus exposure and HLA in healthy donors. The PCR had 60 Vbeta and 13 Jbeta primers. This table comes from immunoSEQ multiplex PCR, and its TCRdb copy is limited to in-frame clones, with some not included. The sample yields about 120,000 clones, about 74% seen once. The material sequenced was PBMCs. This receptor was identified in a male donor in good health and CMV-seronegative.

CDR3 residues: CASTSRGTGELFF. The CDR3 nucleotides are TGTGCCAGCACCTCTAGAGGGACAGGGGAGCTGTTTTTT. This chain links TRBV7-2 with TRBJ2-2; possible D gene TRBD1, 6 bases. CDR1 SGHTA and CDR2 FQGNSA come from the germline V gene. The CDR3 runs 13 residues. V was clipped by 7 bases and J by 8 bases, with 14 bases between them. The whole variable domain, filled in from reference TRBV7-2 and TRBJ2-2, reads GAGVSQSPSNKVTEKGKDVELRCDPISGHTALYWYRQSLGQGLEFLIYFQGNSAPDKSGLPSDRFSAERTGGSVSTLTIQRTQQEDSAVYLCASTSRGTGELFFGEGSRLTVL.